This passage covers 28 T cell receptor beta chains from one sample sequenced in a study of blood T cell repertoires in COVID-19. Generated by immunoSEQ multiplex PCR, the TCRdb table keeps only in-frame clones and is missing some. The data hold about 400,000 clones, with about 90% observed a single time. The material sequenced was PBMCs or T cells enriched from blood (not recorded which). These receptors all stem from a woman aged 25 to 45 who had recovered from COVID-19.

This clone was observed a handful of times. This chain links TRBV5-1 with TRBJ1-4, with D possibly matching TRBD1 (5 bases). The CDR3 sequence is 12 residues long. Trimming removed 2 bases from V and 8 bases from J, with 7 bases in between. Germline CDR1 SGHRS, CDR2 YFSETQ. The CDR3 nucleotides are TGCGCCAGCAGCTTCAACAGGGAAAAACTGTTTTTT. Protein product: CASSFNREKLFF. The full variable domain, its missing parts supplied by reference TRBV5-1 and TRBJ1-4, is KAGVTQTPRYLIKTRGQQVTLSCSPISGHRSVSWYQQTPGQGLQFLFEYFSETQRNKGNFPGRFSGRQFSNSRSEMNVSTLELGDSALYLCASSFNREKLFFGSGTQLSVL.

The V call is TRBV10-2, the J call TRBJ2-1, with D hard to call. V lost 5 bases and J 4 bases, leaving 6 bases between the germline ends. CDR1 WSHSY and CDR2 SAAADI come from the germline V gene. This CDR3 contains 12 residues. CDR3 loop: CASSRPYNEQFF. DNA of the CDR3: TGCGCCAGCAGTCGTCCTTACAATGAGCAGTTCTTC.

The chain is built from TRBV3-1 (or the pseudogene TRBV3-2) and TRBJ2-2; no clear D gene. CDR1 is LGHDT and CDR2 is YNNKEL in the germline V gene (reference sequence). The V end was cut by 1 base, the J end by 2 bases, with 11 bases between. This CDR3 region has 16 residues. The CDR3 here is CASSQVATSNTGELFF. In DNA form, the CDR3 reads TGTGCCAGCAGCCAAGTTGCGACATCAAACACCGGGGAGCTGTTTTTT.

The chain combines TRBV4-1 with TRBJ2-5; D call uncertain. The CDR3 is 14 amino acids. Trimming shortened V by 1 base and J by 5 bases, and 11 bases separated the two germline ends. Germline V gives CDR1 MGHRA, CDR2 YSYEKL. CDR3: CASSQVFFAETQYF. In DNA, the CDR3 is TGCGCCAGCAGCCAAGTCTTTTTCGCGGAGACCCAGTACTTC.

The gene calls are TRBV10-3 and TRBJ2-7; D is ambiguous. There are 16 residues in the CDR3. Per germline, CDR1 ENHRY and CDR2 SYGVKD. Trimming took off 3 bases at V and 3 bases at J, with 18 bases between the two ends. CDR3 region: CAISDSSALRVYEQYF. The CDR3 DNA reads as TGTGCCATCAGTGACTCGAGCGCCTTAAGAGTCTACGAGCAGTACTTC.

This sequence joins TRBV11-2 and TRBJ2-1; 7 bases are a match to TRBD2. The germline V gene encodes CDR1 SGHAT and CDR2 FQNNGV. The trim removed 4 bases at V and 10 bases at J, leaving 7 bases unmatched. This CDR3 has 13 residues. CDR3 loop: CASSSAGREEQFF. As DNA, the CDR3 is TGTGCCAGCAGCTCAGCGGGGCGGGAGGAGCAGTTCTTC.

This clone was observed a single time. The chain uses TRBV10-2 and TRBJ2-7; weak D call: TRBD2 (5 bases). The CDR3 extends over 15 amino acids. V was clipped by 0 bases and J by 2 bases, with 11 bases between them. Germline V gene lookup returns CDR1 WSHSY and CDR2 SAAADI. CDR3 nucleotide sequence: TGCGCCAGCAGTGAGTCGGGAGCTTCGACCTACGAGCAGTACTTC. It specifies CASSESGASTYEQYF.

The V and J genes are TRBV7-2 and TRBJ1-3, with unresolved D. Per the germline V gene, CDR1 is SGHTA and CDR2 is FQGNSA. CDR3 length: 16 residues. The germline V and J ends were trimmed by 2 bases and 3 bases, with 14 bases remaining between them. CDR3: CASSLNRGSLGNTIYF. The CDR3 DNA follows: TGTGCCAGCAGCTTAAACCGGGGTTCACTTGGAAACACCATATATTTT.

The rearrangement uses TRBV28 and TRBJ1-1; TRBD1 is a possible D gene (5 bases). The V end lost 4 bases, the J end lost 1 base, and 10 bases lay between the germline ends. Germline V CDR1 and CDR2: MDHEN, SYDVKM. The CDR3 has 14 amino acids. This CDR3 is CASSSPRGNTEAFF. The CDR3 DNA reads as TGTGCCAGCAGTTCCCCTAGGGGGAACACTGAAGCTTTCTTT.

The DNA of the CDR3 is TGTGCCTGGAGTCCCGGACCGGGAAACACTGAAGCTTTCTTT. Its translation is CAWSPGPGNTEAFF. The rearrangement links TRBV30 to TRBJ1-1; D ambiguous. The CDR3 length is 14 residues. V was pared by 2 bases and J by 2 bases, with 12 bases between. Germline CDR1 is GTSNPN and CDR2 is SVGIG (reference sequence).

J is TRBJ1-5 and V is TRBV15; D is ambiguous. Germline lookup yields CDR1 LNHNV and CDR2 YYDKDF (reference sequence). V was pared by 6 bases and J by 0 bases, with 12 bases between. The CDR3 length is 15 residues. The chain's CDR3 is CATSPRQTSNQPQHF. DNA of the CDR3: TGTGCCACCAGTCCGAGGCAGACTAGCAATCAGCCCCAGCATTTT.

The gene calls are TRBV11-2 and TRBJ2-1; possible D gene TRBD1, 6 bases. Germline V gene data show CDR1 as SGHAT and CDR2 as FQNNGV. Trimming left V 2 bases short and J 0 bases short, with 17 bases between. The CDR3 runs to 18 residues. CDR3 loop: CASSLNLAGVSSYNEQFF. Written as DNA, the CDR3 is TGTGCCAGCAGCTTAAACCTCGCAGGGGTGAGCTCCTACAATGAGCAGTTCTTC.

This clone was observed a handful of times. The V gene is TRBV2, the J gene TRBJ1-2; no clear D. CDR1 SNHLY and CDR2 FYNNEI come from the germline V gene. V lost 5 bases and J lost 4, with 17 bases in between. The CDR3 runs 15 residues. CDR3 DNA: TGTGCCAGCAGTTACCCCGGGAGCGGAGGCTATGGCTACACCTTC. This translates into CASSYPGSGGYGYTF.

In nucleotides, the CDR3 is TGTGCCAGCAGTGAACAAATAGCGAACGCAGATACGCAGTATTTT. Translating gives CASSEQIANADTQYF. The chain is built from TRBV6-1 and TRBJ2-3; D may be TRBD2 (5 bases). Germline CDR1 MNHNS, CDR2 SASEGT. V was clipped by 2 bases and J by 4 bases, with 13 bases between them. This CDR3 is 15 amino acids long.

The V and J genes are TRBV7-2 and TRBJ1-3; TRBD1 agrees at 8 bases. The junction had 5 bases not matched to a gene; V was cut back by 5 bases and J by 2 bases. The germline gives CDR1 SGHTA, CDR2 FQGNSA. The CDR3 is 15 residues long. The CDR3 sequence: CASSLQQGAGNTIYF. In DNA, the CDR3 is TGTGCCAGCAGCCTACAACAGGGGGCTGGAAACACCATATATTTT.

This chain uses TRBV5-8 with TRBJ2-6; 7 nucleotides match TRBD1. Germline V lookup: CDR1 SGHTS, CDR2 YDEGEE. The CDR3 totals 17 residues. Trimming removed 2 bases from V and 3 bases from J; junction bases left unmatched: 8. CDR3 bases: TGTGCCAGCAGCTTTGGACAGGCAGGAAATGGGGCCAACGTCCTGACTTTC. Protein: CASSFGQAGNGANVLTF.

This chain connects TRBV6-5 to TRBJ2-5, with TRBD2 as a possible D gene (6 bases). Trimming took off 5 bases at V and 2 bases at J, with 15 bases between the two ends. Looked up from germline, CDR1 is MNHEY and CDR2 is SVGAGI. CDR3 length: 15 amino acids. CDR3 nucleotide sequence: TGTGCCAGCAGTCCCACGGGGACTCCGCAAGAGACCCAGTACTTC. It translates to CASSPTGTPQETQYF.

The chain joins TRBV1 to TRBJ1-2; no DNA check was done on the table's D call, TRBD1. TRBV1 is deemed a pseudogene. This CDR3 contains 16 residues. The CDR3 sequence is CTSSQGAKNLNYGYTF. The CDR3 nucleotides read TGCACCAGCAGCCAAGGGGCTAAAAATCTCAACTATGGCTACACCTTC.

V usage is TRBV4-3 and J usage is TRBJ2-2, with 9 nucleotides matching TRBD2. This CDR3 has 19 amino acids. V lost 0 bases and J lost 8; bases outside the gene matches: 16. From germline, CDR1 is LGHNA and CDR2 YSLEER. Written as DNA, the CDR3 is TGCGCCAGCAGCCAAGATTGGTTAGCGGGGGAGGCTTTGACGGGGGAGCTGTTTTTT. This gives the protein CASSQDWLAGEALTGELFF.

J is TRBJ1-2 and V is TRBV19; TRBD1 is a possible D gene (5 bases). With 3 bases removed from V and 5 bases from J, the gap between germline ends came to 10 bases. Germline V gene sequence: CDR1 LNHDA, CDR2 SQIVND (reference sequence). The CDR3 consists of 13 residues. The CDR3 bases are TGTGCCAGTAGTATCAGCAGGGCGTATGGCTACACCTTC. Protein sequence: CASSISRAYGYTF. Together with reference TRBV19 and TRBJ1-2, the CDR3 gives the full variable domain: DGGITQSPKYLFRKEGQNVTLSCEQNLNHDAMYWYRQDPGQGLRLIYYSQIVNDFQKGDIAEGYSVSREKKESFPLTVTSAQKNPTAFYLCASSISRAYGYTFGSGTRLTVV.

This rearrangement joins TRBV7-2 to TRBJ1-3, with D uncertain. The CDR3 is 14 amino acids. V dropped 8 bases and J dropped 1 base, with 12 bases sitting between them. CDR1 SGHTA and CDR2 FQGNSA come from the germline V gene. The CDR3 protein is CASAPGGSGNTIYF. The CDR3 nucleotides are TGTGCCAGCGCCCCCGGCGGGTCTGGAAACACCATATATTTT.

The chain links TRBV6-5 to TRBJ1-2; possibly TRBD1 for D (5 bases). The CDR3 spans 13 residues. The V gene lost 7 bases and the J gene lost 8 bases, with 17 bases spanning the gap. Germline assignment: CDR1 MNHEY and CDR2 SVGAGI. The CDR3 nucleotides read TGTGCCAGCACCTTACTGGGGGGTCGGGGCTACACCTTC. Encoded protein: CASTLLGGRGYTF.

The genes are TRBV2 and TRBJ1-2; 7 bases are shared with TRBD1. J gave up 2 bases and V 5 bases, and 2 bases lay outside the gene matches. The CDR3 contains 13 residues. CDR1 and CDR2 (germline): SNHLY, FYNNEI. For the CDR3, the DNA is TGTGCCAGCAGTTTAGGGGGCAACTATGGCTACACCTTC. Its protein product is CASSLGGNYGYTF.

V gene TRBV30 combines with J gene TRBJ1-1; D unresolved. CDR3 size: 13 residues. V was clipped by 3 bases and J by 11 bases, with 19 bases between them. Germline assignment: CDR1 GTSNPN and CDR2 SVGIG (reference sequence). CDR3 bases: TGTGCCTGGAGCGAGGACCTGATCGGGGTGGCTTTCTTT. Residues: CAWSEDLIGVAFF.

The gene calls are TRBV3-1 (or the pseudogene TRBV3-2) and TRBJ2-3; D is unresolved. Trimming removed 5 bases at V and 2 bases at J, with 5 bases between. This CDR3 region has 12 residues. The germline gives CDR1 LGHDT, CDR2 YNNKEL (reference sequence). The DNA of the CDR3 is TGTGCCAGCAGCTTCATCACAGATACGCAGTATTTT. Protein: CASSFITDTQYF.

V and J are TRBV7-6 and TRBJ1-1, with 7 bases identical to TRBD1. CDR1 is SGHVS and CDR2 is FNYEAQ in the germline V gene. This CDR3 is built from 16 residues. V was clipped by 2 bases and J by 4 bases; unmatched bases: 10. In DNA, the CDR3 is TGTGCCAGCAGCTTATTGACAGGGTCCCTCGGCACTGAAGCTTTCTTT. Translating gives CASSLLTGSLGTEAFF. The full variable domain, with the rest looked up from reference TRBV7-6 and TRBJ1-1, is GAGVSQSPRYKVTKRGQDVALRCDPISGHVSLYWYRQALGQGPEFLTYFNYEAQQDKSGLPNDRFSAERPEGSISTLTIQRTEQRDSAMYRCASSLLTGSLGTEAFFGQGTRLTVV.

J is TRBJ2-2 and V is TRBV5-4; TRBD1 matches at 7 bases. V shed 4 bases and J 1 base; nucleotides not matched to a gene: 1. This CDR3 has 14 residues. Germline CDR1 SGHNT, CDR2 YYREEE (reference sequence). DNA of the CDR3: TGTGCCAGCAGCGGACAGGAGAACACCGGGGAGCTGTTTTTT. Protein: CASSGQENTGELFF.

This clone showed up just once. This sequence joins TRBV6-5 and TRBJ1-2, with 11 bases lining up with TRBD1. The germline CDR1 and CDR2 sequences are MNHEY and SVGAGI. The junction had 6 bases not matched to a gene; V was cut back by 8 bases and J by 4 bases. The CDR3 is made up of 14 amino acids. CDR3 region: CASSRDRGIYGYTF. The CDR3, as DNA: TGTGCCAGCTCCCGGGACAGGGGGATCTATGGCTACACCTTC.